This T cell receptor (beta chain) was recorded in a study of blood T cell repertoires in COVID-19. Study overall: Whether acute or convalescent, the COVID-19 samples came from the United States, Italy and Spain. T cells, B-cell-depleted T cells, or PBMCs provided the cDNA or gDNA that served as material.

V lost 5 bases, J lost 6 bases, and 20 bases lay in between. The CDR3 loop spans 15 amino acids. Germline-derived CDR1 and CDR2 are SGHVS and FQNEAQ. Original processing methods: Estimation of nucleated cell counts was performed using reference gene primer amplification. Sequencing was performed with immunoSEQ multiplex PCR; in TCRdb, only in-frame clones are kept and a portion is missing. V and J calls plus clone size are reproduced from that table; the DNA served to infer D and trimming. The sample records tens of thousands of clones, approximately 80% being singletons. This clone was detected only once.

This chain uses TRBV7-8 with TRBJ2-7, with D unclear. This clonotype originated in a human donor in a cohort sampled during active COVID-19. Sample: peripheral blood. CDR3 coding DNA: TGTGCCAGCAGCCCGGTTCGTGGTGATTCGGGCGAGCAGTACGTC. This translates into CASSPVRGDSGEQYV.